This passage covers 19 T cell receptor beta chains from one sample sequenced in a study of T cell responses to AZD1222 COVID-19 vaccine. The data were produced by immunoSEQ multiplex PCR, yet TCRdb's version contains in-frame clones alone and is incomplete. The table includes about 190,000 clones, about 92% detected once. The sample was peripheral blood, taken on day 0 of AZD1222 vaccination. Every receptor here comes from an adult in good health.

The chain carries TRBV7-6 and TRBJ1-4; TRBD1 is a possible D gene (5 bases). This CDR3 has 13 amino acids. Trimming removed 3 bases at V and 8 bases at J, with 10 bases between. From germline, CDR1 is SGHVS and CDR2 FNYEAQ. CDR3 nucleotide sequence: TGTGCCAGCAGCTTGGGCGGACACGAAAAACTGTTTTTT. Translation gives CASSLGGHEKLFF.

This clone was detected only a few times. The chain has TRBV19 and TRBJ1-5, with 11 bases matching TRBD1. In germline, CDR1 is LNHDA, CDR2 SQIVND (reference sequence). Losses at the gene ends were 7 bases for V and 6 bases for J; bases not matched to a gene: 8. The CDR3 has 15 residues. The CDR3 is CASTDRGLRGQPQHF. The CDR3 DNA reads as TGTGCCAGTACGGACAGGGGGCTAAGGGGTCAGCCCCAGCATTTT.

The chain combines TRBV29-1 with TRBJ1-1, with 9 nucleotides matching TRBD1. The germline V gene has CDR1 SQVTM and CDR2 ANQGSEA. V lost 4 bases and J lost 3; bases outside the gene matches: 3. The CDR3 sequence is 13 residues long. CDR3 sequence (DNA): TGCAGCGTTGGGGACAGGGCTTACACTGAAGCTTTCTTT. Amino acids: CSVGDRAYTEAFF.

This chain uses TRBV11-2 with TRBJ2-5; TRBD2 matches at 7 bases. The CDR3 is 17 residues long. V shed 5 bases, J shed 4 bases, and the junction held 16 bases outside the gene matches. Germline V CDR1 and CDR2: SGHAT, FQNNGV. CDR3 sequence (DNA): TGTGCCAGCAGCCTAACAGCAAGCGGGGTCGGGGGAGAGACCCAGTACTTC. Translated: CASSLTASGVGGETQYF.

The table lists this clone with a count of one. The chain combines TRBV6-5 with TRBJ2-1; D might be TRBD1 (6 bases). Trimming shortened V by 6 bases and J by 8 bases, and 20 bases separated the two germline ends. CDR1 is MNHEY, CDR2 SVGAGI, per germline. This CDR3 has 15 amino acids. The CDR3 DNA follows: TGTGCCAGCAGGTCCGACAGGACCCCTAGTGATGAGCAGTTCTTC. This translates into CASRSDRTPSDEQFF.

CDR3 loop: CASSPRTGKSSPLHF. CDR3 coding DNA: TGTGCCAGCAGCCCCAGGACAGGGAAGAGTTCACCCCTCCACTTT. The J gene is TRBJ1-6, the V gene TRBV9, with 8 bases aligning to TRBD1. The CDR3 is made up of 15 amino acids. The J segment lost 9 bases and the V segment lost 4 bases, leaving 9 bases of the junction unmatched. The V gene's germline CDR1 is SGDLS and CDR2 YYNGEE.

The chain's CDR3 is CASWGQGEETQYF. CDR3 nucleotides: TGTGCCAGCTGGGGACAGGGGGAAGAGACCCAGTACTTC. The gene calls are TRBV19 and TRBJ2-5; 11 bases map to TRBD1. CDR3 length: 13 residues. Per germline, CDR1 LNHDA and CDR2 SQIVND (reference sequence). With 9 bases clipped from V and 3 bases from J, the junction kept 3 bases outside the gene matches.

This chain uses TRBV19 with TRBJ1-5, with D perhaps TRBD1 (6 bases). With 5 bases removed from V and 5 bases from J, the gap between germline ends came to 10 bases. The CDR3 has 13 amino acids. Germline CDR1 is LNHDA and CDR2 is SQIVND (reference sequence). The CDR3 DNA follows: TGTGCCAGTAGTCTCCAGGGGCATCAGCCCCAGCATTTT. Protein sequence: CASSLQGHQPQHF.

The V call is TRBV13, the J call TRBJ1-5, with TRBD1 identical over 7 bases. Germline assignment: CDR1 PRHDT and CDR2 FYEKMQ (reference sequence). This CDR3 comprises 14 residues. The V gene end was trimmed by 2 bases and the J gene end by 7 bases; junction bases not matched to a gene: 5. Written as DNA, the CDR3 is TGTGCCAGCAGCTTAAGACAGGGTAGGCAGCCCCAGCATTTT. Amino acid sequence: CASSLRQGRQPQHF.

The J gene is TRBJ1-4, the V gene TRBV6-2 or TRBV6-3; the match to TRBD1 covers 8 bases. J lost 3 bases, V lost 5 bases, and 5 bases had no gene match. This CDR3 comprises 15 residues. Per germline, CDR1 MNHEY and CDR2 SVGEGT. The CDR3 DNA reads TGTGCCAGCAGTGACAGGGGCCGGTCTAATGAAAAACTGTTTTTT. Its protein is CASSDRGRSNEKLFF.

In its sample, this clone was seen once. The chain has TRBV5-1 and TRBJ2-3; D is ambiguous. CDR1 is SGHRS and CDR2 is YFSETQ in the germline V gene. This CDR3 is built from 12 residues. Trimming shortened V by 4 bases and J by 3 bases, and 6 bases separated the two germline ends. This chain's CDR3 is CASSRRTDTQYF. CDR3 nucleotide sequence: TGCGCCAGCAGCCGCAGAACAGATACGCAGTATTTT.

CDR3 nucleotides: TGCGCCAGCAGCTCTAAGACAGAGAACACTGAAGCTTTCTTT. Its translation: CASSSKTENTEAFF. V gene TRBV5-1 combines with J gene TRBJ1-1, with D perhaps matching TRBD1 (5 bases). This CDR3 is built from 14 residues. V was shortened by 3 bases and J by 1 base, with 10 bases between the two germline ends. Per germline, CDR1 SGHRS and CDR2 YFSETQ.

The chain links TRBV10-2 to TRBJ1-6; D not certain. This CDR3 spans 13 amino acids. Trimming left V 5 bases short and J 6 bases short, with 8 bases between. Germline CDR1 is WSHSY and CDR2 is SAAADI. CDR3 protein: CASSQLPNSPLHF. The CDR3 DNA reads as TGCGCCAGCAGTCAGCTGCCTAATTCACCCCTCCACTTT.

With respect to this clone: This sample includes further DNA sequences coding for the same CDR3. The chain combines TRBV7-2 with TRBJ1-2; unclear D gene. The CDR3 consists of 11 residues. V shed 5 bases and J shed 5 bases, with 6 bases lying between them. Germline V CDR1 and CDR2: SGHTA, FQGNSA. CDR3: CASSLTYGYTF. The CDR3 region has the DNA TGTGCCAGCAGCCTAACATATGGCTACACCTTC. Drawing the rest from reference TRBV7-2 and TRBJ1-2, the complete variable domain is GAGVSQSPSNKVTEKGKDVELRCDPISGHTALYWYRQSLGQGLEFLIYFQGNSAPDKSGLPSDRFSAERTGGSVSTLTIQRTQQEDSAVYLCASSLTYGYTFGSGTRLTVV.

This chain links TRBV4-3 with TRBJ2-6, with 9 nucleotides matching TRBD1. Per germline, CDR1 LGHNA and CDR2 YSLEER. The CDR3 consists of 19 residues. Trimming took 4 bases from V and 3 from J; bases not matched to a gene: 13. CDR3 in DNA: TGCGCCAGCAGCCGGGAGTTTGGGACAGGGTTAAGTGGGGCCAACGTCCTGACTTTC. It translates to CASSREFGTGLSGANVLTF.

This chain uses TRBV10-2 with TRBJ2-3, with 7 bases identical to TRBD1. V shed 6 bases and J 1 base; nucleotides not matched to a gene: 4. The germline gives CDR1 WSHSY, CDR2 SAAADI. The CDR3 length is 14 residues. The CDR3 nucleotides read TGCGCCAGCAGCGAGGGGGCTGGCACAGATACGCAGTATTTT. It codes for CASSEGAGTDTQYF.

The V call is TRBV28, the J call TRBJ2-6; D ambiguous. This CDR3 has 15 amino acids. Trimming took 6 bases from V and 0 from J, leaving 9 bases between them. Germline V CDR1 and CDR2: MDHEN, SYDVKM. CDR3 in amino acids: CASRRPGSGANVLTF. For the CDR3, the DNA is TGTGCCAGCAGGCGTCCAGGCTCTGGGGCCAACGTCCTGACTTTC.

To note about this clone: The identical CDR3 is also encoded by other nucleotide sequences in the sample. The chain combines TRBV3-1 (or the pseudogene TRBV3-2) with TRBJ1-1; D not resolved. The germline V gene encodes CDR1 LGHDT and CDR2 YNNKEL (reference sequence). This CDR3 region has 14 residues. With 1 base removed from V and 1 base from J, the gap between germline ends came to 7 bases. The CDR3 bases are TGTGCCAGCAGCCAAGTGCCGGGGAACACTGAAGCTTTCTTT. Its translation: CASSQVPGNTEAFF.

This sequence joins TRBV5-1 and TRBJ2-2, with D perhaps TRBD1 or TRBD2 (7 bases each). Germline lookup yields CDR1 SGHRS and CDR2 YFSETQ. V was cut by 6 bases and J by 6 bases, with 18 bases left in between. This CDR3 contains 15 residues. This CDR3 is CASTRAGGAPGELFF. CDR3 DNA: TGCGCCAGCACCCGCGCAGGGGGGGCTCCCGGGGAGCTGTTTTTT.